This TCR beta chain was profiled in a study of blood T cell repertoires in COVID-19. Study-level information: Whether acute or convalescent, the COVID-19 samples came from the United States, Italy and Spain. PBMCs, B-cell-depleted T cells, or T cells were the source of the cDNA or gDNA that made up the material.

Methods used by the authors: For nucleated cells, counts were estimated from reference gene primer amplification. The protocol was immunoSEQ multiplex PCR, while the TCRdb copy is restricted to in-frame clones and leaves out a portion. Clonal size and the V and J genes are those of that table, whereas D and trimming came from the DNA. The repertoire has 200,000 to 250,000 clones, 75% to 85% of them found once; the top ten carry 9.7%. V lost 7 bases, J lost 6 bases, and 8 bases lay in between. The CDR3 length is 11 residues. The germline V gene has CDR1 MNHNY and CDR2 SVGAGI (reference sequence). Only one count was recorded for this clone.

This TCR was sampled from a man aged 50-60 years with active or convalescent COVID-19. Material: peripheral blood. V is TRBV6-6 and J is TRBJ2-3; D unresolved. CDR3 amino acids: CASTGRDTQYF. The DNA for the CDR3 is TGTGCCAGCACCGGTCGGGATACGCAGTATTTT.